Below, 7 T cell receptor beta chains from the same sample are listed, as sequenced in a study of blood T cell repertoires in COVID-19. Method: immunoSEQ multiplex PCR; TCRdb's copy keeps in-frame clones and lacks some. The repertoire holds approximately 340,000 clones, with more than 85% as singletons. Sample: PBMCs or T cells enriched from blood (not recorded which). These receptors originate from a woman in her thirties or forties who had been exposed to COVID-19.

Concerning this clone: At the DNA level, this CDR3 is encoded by other sequences in the same sample as well. The chain has TRBV3-1 (or the pseudogene TRBV3-2) and TRBJ1-2, with 8 nucleotides matching TRBD1. The CDR3 covers 14 residues. Germline CDR1 and CDR2: LGHDT and YNNKEL (reference sequence). With 3 bases clipped from V and 4 bases from J, the junction kept 4 bases outside the gene matches. The CDR3 loop is CASSHRQGTYGYTF. Written as DNA, the CDR3 is TGTGCCAGCAGCCATAGACAGGGGACCTATGGCTACACCTTC.

The chain combines TRBV9 with TRBJ1-3, with D hard to call. V lost 0 bases and J lost 8, with 18 bases in between. Germline V CDR1 and CDR2: SGDLS, YYNGEE. The CDR3 is 16 amino acids. Here the CDR3 reads CASSVAPGDRRHTIYF. CDR3 sequence (DNA): TGTGCCAGCAGCGTAGCCCCCGGAGACCGGCGGCACACCATATATTTT.

The chain is built from TRBV14 and TRBJ2-1; 9 nucleotides match TRBD2. The V segment lost 6 bases and the J segment 2 bases; nucleotides outside the gene matches: 8. This CDR3 comprises 16 residues. The germline V gene has CDR1 SGHDN and CDR2 FVKESK. In nucleotides, the CDR3 is TGTGCCAGCAGTAGGGCTAGCGGGAACCCCTACAATGAGCAGTTCTTC. Protein sequence: CASSRASGNPYNEQFF.

The chain carries TRBV5-8 and TRBJ1-1; 8 nucleotides agree with TRBD1. CDR3 length: 14 residues. Germline V lookup: CDR1 SGHTS, CDR2 YDEGEE. The V segment lost 3 bases and the J segment 2 bases; nucleotides outside the gene matches: 3. The CDR3 here is CASSWGQVNTEAFF. As DNA, the CDR3 is TGTGCCAGCAGCTGGGGACAGGTCAACACTGAAGCTTTCTTT. The whole variable domain, remainder taken from reference TRBV5-8 and TRBJ1-1, is EAGVTQSPTHLIKTRGQQATLRCSPISGHTSVYWYQQALGLGLQFLLWYDEGEERNRGNFPPRFSGRQFPNYSSELNVNALELEDSALYLCASSWGQVNTEAFFGQGTRLTVV.

V gene TRBV25-1 combines with J gene TRBJ1-2, with D perhaps matching TRBD1 (6 bases). The V end was cut by 3 bases, the J end by 5 bases, with 16 bases between. The CDR3 covers 15 residues. Looked up from germline, CDR1 is MGHDK and CDR2 is SYGVNS. The CDR3 nucleotides are TGTGCCAGCAGTGAGAACAGGGACATTGTATATGGCTACACCTTC. Its translation is CASSENRDIVYGYTF.

The chain has TRBV18 and TRBJ1-2, with D unresolved. CDR1 is KGHSH and CDR2 is LQKENI in the germline V gene. V shed 4 bases and J shed 6 bases, with 6 bases lying between them. The CDR3 contains 11 residues. The CDR3 bases are TGTGCCAGCTCACGAGGCGATGGCTACACCTTC. Its translation is CASSRGDGYTF.

The V call is TRBV5-1, the J call TRBJ2-1, with a tentative D call TRBD2 (6 bases). This CDR3 is built from 15 residues. Deletions cut 1 base from V and 4 bases from J, with 12 bases between. Germline lookup yields CDR1 SGHRS and CDR2 YFSETQ. CDR3 amino acids: CASSLPAGTYNEQFF. CDR3 in DNA: TGCGCCAGCAGCTTGCCGGCGGGGACTTACAATGAGCAGTTCTTC.